The T cell receptor beta chain described here comes from a study of shared clonotypes between healthy human individuals. Study conclusions and caveats: With few donors, the genetic and exposure-history diversity represented was limited. Shared clonotypes across all four donors exceeded non-shared ones in generation probability. Read depth was anticipated to influence clonotype sharing among donors.

Replicate PCRs run on sorted subsets employed about 220 ng DNA, 25,000 to 35,000 T cell genomes. Method: immunoSEQ multiplex PCR; TCRdb's copy keeps in-frame clones and lacks some. Of approximately 1.4 million clones listed, 98% are singletons. Details on this clone: Its specificity is not known. This sample also contains other DNA sequences that code for the same CDR3.

The CDR3 contains 12 residues. Trimming removed 0 bases at V and 5 bases at J, with 2 bases between. In germline, CDR1 is SGDLS, CDR2 YYNGEE. The rearrangement uses TRBV9 and TRBJ2-2; no firm D call. The sequencing input was naive CD4+ T cells sorted from blood. Indicated subset: CD45RA+ positively selected. This receptor was taken from a man aged 30-40 years in good health. CDR3 nucleotides: TGTGCCAGCAGCGTAGATACCGGGGAGCTGTTTTTT. The encoded protein is CASSVDTGELFF.